This entry lists 16 T cell receptor beta chains sequenced from one sample in a study. In TCRdb, the 5' RACE reads were re-called with MiXCR into one record per CDR3 protein. The repertoire holds more than 55,000 distinct CDR3 sequences, with about a fifth as singletons. Treg sorting used a CD4+CD25+CD127-/low gate. The sample taken for sequencing was tumor-infiltrating Tregs sorted from the breast tumor. The receptor set was obtained from a female donor with breast cancer.

With respect to this clonotype: Given a much more abundant clone one base away, this may be a read error. The CDR3 DNA reads as TGTGCCAGCAGCCAAGGCACCTACGAGCAGTACTTC. Translating it yields CASSQGTYEQYF. The J gene is TRBJ2-7, the V gene TRBV6-2 or TRBV6-3; D is unresolved. The germline V gene has CDR1 MNHEY and CDR2 SVGEGT. The CDR3 length is 12 residues. The germline V and J ends were trimmed by 6 bases and 2 bases, with 8 bases remaining between them.

This clonotype was seen ten or more times. J is TRBJ1-5 and V is TRBV30, with D perhaps TRBD1 (5 bases). The V and J ends lost 2 bases and 0 bases respectively, with 14 bases between them. Germline V gene sequence: CDR1 GTSNPN, CDR2 SVGIG (reference sequence). The CDR3 runs 16 residues. As DNA, the CDR3 is TGTGCCTGGAGTTTCCGGGACTCCTATAGCAATCAGCCCCAGCATTTT. This translates into CAWSFRDSYSNQPQHF.

About this clonotype itself: The junction departs from germline at one end; a sequencing error may be responsible. The CDR3 is CGAWGADTQYF. The CDR3 DNA follows: TGCGGTGCATGGGGGGCAGATACGCAGTATTTT. V and J are TRBV20-1 and TRBJ2-3, with D perhaps matching TRBD2 (6 bases). Germline values: CDR1 DFQATT, CDR2 SNEGSKA (reference sequence). The length of the CDR3 is 11 residues.

This clonotype turned up a few times. V usage is TRBV4-2 and J usage is TRBJ2-6; D is ambiguous. The CDR3 totals 16 residues. Germline CDR1 reads LGHNA; CDR2 reads YNFKEQ. V gave up 4 bases and J gave up 2 bases, with 12 bases separating them. The CDR3 here is CASSRRPLPGANVLTF. As DNA, the CDR3 is TGTGCCAGCAGCCGCCGCCCACTTCCTGGGGCCAACGTCCTGACTTTC.

This clonotype was picked up many times. The chain couples TRBV15 to TRBJ1-5; D is ambiguous. Deletions cut 0 bases from V and 7 bases from J, with 4 bases between. CDR1 LNHNV and CDR2 YYDKDF come from the germline V gene (reference sequence). The CDR3 has 12 residues. The CDR3 coding sequence is TGTGCCACCAGCAGAGACAACCAGCCCCAGCATTTT. It yields the protein CATSRDNQPQHF. Full variable domain (remainder filled in from reference TRBV15 and TRBJ1-5): DAMVIQNPRYQVTQFGKPVTLSCSQTLNHNVMYWYQQKSSQAPKLLFHYYDKDFNNEADTPDNFQSRRPNTSFCFLDIRSPGLGDTAMYLCATSRDNQPQHFGDGTRLSIL.

This chain links TRBV30 with TRBJ2-1; no clear D. Deletions cut 3 bases from V and 6 bases from J, with 15 bases between. The CDR3 is made up of 14 amino acids. CDR1 is GTSNPN, CDR2 SVGIG, per germline (reference sequence). DNA for the CDR3: TGTGCCTGGAGCTTGGAGAGAGTTGGCAATGAGCAGTTCTTC. Residues: CAWSLERVGNEQFF. The whole variable domain, filled in from reference TRBV30 and TRBJ2-1, reads SQTIHQWPATLVQPVGSPLSLECTVEGTSNPNLYWYRQAAGRGLQLLFYSVGIGQISSEVPQNLSASRPQDRQFILSSKKLLLSDSGFYLCAWSLERVGNEQFFGPGTRLTVL.

This clonotype was counted only a few times. V usage is TRBV5-6 and J usage is TRBJ2-7; D unresolved. Trimming shortened V by 3 bases and J by 7 bases, and 14 bases separated the two germline ends. The CDR3 is 13 residues long. Germline CDR1 SGHDT, CDR2 YYEEEE. CDR3 region: CASSSLIGREQYF. CDR3 coding DNA: TGTGCCAGCAGCTCGCTTATAGGACGGGAGCAGTACTTC.

As to this clonotype: Relative to the germline gene, one junction end is altered; a read error may explain this. V gene TRBV5-1 combines with J gene TRBJ2-1, with 8 nucleotides matching TRBD2. Germline CDR1 is SGHRS and CDR2 is YFSETQ. This CDR3 is built from 16 residues. In nucleotides, the CDR3 is TGCGCCAGCAGCTTGGGGGGGAGGACTAGCAACAATGAGCAGTGCTTC. As protein: CASSLGGRTSNNEQCF.

V and J are TRBV20-1 and TRBJ2-4, with TRBD2 identical over 13 bases. CDR3 length: 15 amino acids. Trimming removed 6 bases from V and 6 bases from J; junction bases left unmatched: 8. The V gene's germline CDR1 is DFQATT and CDR2 SNEGSKA (reference sequence). CDR3 nucleotides: TGCAGTGCCAAAGGGACTAGCGGGATACGAAACATTCAGTACTTC. It specifies CSAKGTSGIRNIQYF.

The chain is built from TRBV5-1 and TRBJ2-7; D perhaps matches TRBD2 (6 bases). With 4 bases removed from V and 8 bases from J, the gap between germline ends came to 16 bases. Germline V gene lookup returns CDR1 SGHRS and CDR2 YFSETQ. The CDR3 length is 13 residues. In DNA form, the CDR3 reads TGCGCCAGCAGCGCAGGAGGGGCGAAAAAGCAGTACTTC. It codes for CASSAGGAKKQYF.

This clonotype was found a few times. For the CDR3, the DNA is TGTGCCAGCAGCCCACAGACAGTTAACTATGGCTACACCTTC. Its translation: CASSPQTVNYGYTF. This chain connects TRBV6-5 to TRBJ1-2; D may be TRBD1 (5 bases). Germline V gene lookup returns CDR1 MNHEY and CDR2 SVGAGI. This CDR3 has 14 amino acids. With 6 bases removed from V and 1 base from J, the gap between germline ends came to 12 bases.

As DNA, the CDR3 is TGTGCCAGCAGCTCAAAAACAGGCGGGAGGAGTAATGGCTACACCTTC. Translation gives CASSSKTGGRSNGYTF. The gene calls are TRBV7-2 and TRBJ1-2; TRBD1 is a possible D gene (5 bases). The CDR3 runs to 16 residues. Germline loops: CDR1 SGHTA, CDR2 FQGNSA. Trimming cost V 4 bases and J 6 bases, with 21 bases left between them.

This sequence joins TRBV20-1 and TRBJ1-6, with TRBD1 as a possible D gene (6 bases). The CDR3 is 16 residues long. Germline V gene data show CDR1 as DFQATT and CDR2 as SNEGSKA (reference sequence). V shed 2 bases and J shed 3 bases, with 14 bases lying between them. CDR3 region: CSARSGQLFYNSPLHF. For the CDR3, the DNA is TGCAGTGCTAGATCAGGACAGCTCTTCTATAATTCACCCCTCCACTTT.

A remark on this clonotype: A read error may explain this, as a much larger clone is one base away. CDR3 amino acids: CASSTGLRNTGELLF. The CDR3 nucleotides are TGTGCCAGTAGTACAGGTTTACGGAACACCGGGGAGCTGCTTTTT. V usage is TRBV19 and J usage is TRBJ2-2; the D gene is possibly TRBD2 (5 bases). There are 15 residues in the CDR3. CDR1 is LNHDA, CDR2 SQIVND, per germline (reference sequence).

In this sample, this clonotype turned up many times. CDR3 loop: CASSYSWSRGANGELFF. The CDR3 DNA reads as TGTGCCAGCAGTTACTCTTGGAGTCGGGGGGCTAACGGGGAGCTGTTTTTT. This chain links TRBV6-5 with TRBJ2-2; TRBD2 might be the D (7 bases). Germline V CDR1 and CDR2: MNHEY, SVGAGI. The CDR3 runs 17 residues. With 0 bases removed from V and 7 bases from J, the gap between germline ends came to 18 bases.

This clonotype was counted a few times. The chain has TRBV4-2 and TRBJ2-2, with 7 bases lining up with TRBD2. The length of the CDR3 is 18 residues. Germline CDR1 and CDR2: LGHNA and YNFKEQ. V shed 0 bases and J 4 bases; nucleotides not matched to a gene: 11. CDR3 DNA: TGTGCCAGCAGCCAAGATGAAAGCGCGGGAGTCGGCACCGGGGAGCTGTTTTTT. This sequence encodes CASSQDESAGVGTGELFF.